The 5 T cell receptor beta chains given below trace back to one sample, sequenced in a study of T cell responses to AZD1222 COVID-19 vaccine. Profiled with immunoSEQ multiplex PCR; TCRdb holds only in-frame clones, not every one. The top ten clones hold approximately 4.5% of a sample with more than 110,000 clones, roughly 90% of them seen once. The input for sequencing was peripheral blood, taken on day 0 of AZD1222 vaccination. These receptors were collected from an adult in good health.

The chain links TRBV7-9 to TRBJ1-6; 12 bases fit TRBD1. The CDR3 totals 16 residues. Germline CDR1 is SEHNR and CDR2 is FQNEAQ (reference sequence). The V and J ends lost 2 bases and 10 bases, in that order; junction bases with no gene match: 6. The CDR3 spells CASSLSPGTGGSPLHF. CDR3 bases: TGTGCCAGCAGCTTAAGCCCCGGGACAGGGGGCTCACCCCTCCACTTT.

The V gene is TRBV5-1, the J gene TRBJ1-2; 10 bases agree with TRBD1. This CDR3 is 14 amino acids long. Trimming removed 4 bases from V and 6 bases from J; junction bases left unmatched: 6. CDR1 SGHRS and CDR2 YFSETQ come from the germline V gene. The CDR3 bases are TGCGCCAGCAGCCCATTGACAGGGGGCGATGGCTACACCTTC. This sequence encodes CASSPLTGGDGYTF.

The CDR3 sequence is CASSIWSGGNYEQYF. The CDR3 DNA is TGTGCCAGTAGTATTTGGTCCGGGGGCAACTACGAGCAGTACTTC. The chain recombines TRBV19 with TRBJ2-7; D could derive from TRBD1 or TRBD2 (6 bases each). The V end lost 3 bases, the J end lost 3 bases, and 15 bases lay between the germline ends. Germline assignment: CDR1 LNHDA and CDR2 SQIVND (reference sequence). The CDR3 contains 15 residues.

This chain uses TRBV5-1 with TRBJ2-1; 8 bases are shared with TRBD2. CDR3 length equals 17 residues. The J segment lost 3 bases and the V segment lost 2 bases, leaving 10 bases of the junction unmatched. Germline CDR1 and CDR2: SGHRS and YFSETQ. The chain's CDR3 is CASSLFVSGVSYNEQFF. The CDR3 DNA reads TGCGCCAGCAGCTTATTTGTTAGCGGGGTGAGCTACAATGAGCAGTTCTTC.

This chain links TRBV7-2 with TRBJ1-2; 10 positions match TRBD1. This CDR3 contains 13 residues. The germline V gene encodes CDR1 SGHTA and CDR2 FQGNSA. The V gene end was trimmed by 5 bases and the J gene end by 6 bases; junction bases not matched to a gene: 3. The CDR3 bases are TGTGCCAGCAGCAGAGGGACAGGGGATGGCTACACCTTC. As protein: CASSRGTGDGYTF.